Sequencing of this T cell receptor (beta chain) was carried out in a study of blood T cell repertoires in COVID-19. The method was immunoSEQ multiplex PCR; TCRdb's version includes in-frame clones alone and lacks a portion of them. Among a few hundred thousand clones listed, 85% were seen once. This clone was seen at least ten times. Trimming left V 4 bases short and J 4 bases short, with 22 bases between. CDR3 length: 17 amino acids. Germline V gives CDR1 SNHLY, CDR2 FYNNEI. In Cohort 3, a recovered donor had either two negative PCRs, clearance, or symptom resolution. This clonotype was sampled from a man in his forties who had recovered from COVID-19. The source material was PBMCs or T cells enriched from blood (not recorded which). The chain couples TRBV2 to TRBJ1-1, with D possibly TRBD1 on 6 matching bases. The CDR3 loop is CASSVVDRLGPGTEAFF. The CDR3, as DNA: TGTGCCAGCAGTGTGGTCGACAGGCTGGGGCCGGGCACTGAAGCTTTCTTT. The full variable domain, rest sourced from reference TRBV2 and TRBJ1-1, is EPEVTQTPSHQVTQMGQEVILRCVPISNHLYFYWYRQILGQKVEFLVSFYNNEISEKSEIFDDQFSVERPDGSNFTLKIRSTKLEDSAMYFCASSVVDRLGPGTEAFFGQGTRLTVV.